This entry lists 32 T cell receptor beta chains sequenced from one sample in a study of T cells in tuberculosis. Libraries were prepared by immunoSEQ multiplex PCR; TCRdb keeps only in-frame clonotypes and omits some of them. The sample carries tens of thousands of clones, roughly 93% recorded once. Sorting used thawed, overnight-rested PBMC stained with anti-CD3, a viability dye and GMM-loaded CD1B tetramer. CD1B tetramers were loaded with Rhodococcus equi-derived C32 glucose monomycolate. Sequenced input: CD1b-GMM tetramer-negative cells sorted from PBMCs. These receptors all come from an adult woman with latent tuberculosis.

This sequence joins TRBV15 and TRBJ1-1; D remains unclear. The CDR3 sequence is 15 residues long. Germline V gives CDR1 LNHNV, CDR2 YYDKDF (reference sequence). V was clipped by 0 bases and J by 0 bases, with 8 bases between them. The DNA of the CDR3 is TGTGCCACCAGCAGAGATCGGGGATTGAACACTGAAGCTTTCTTT. Its translation is CATSRDRGLNTEAFF.

The J gene is TRBJ1-1, the V gene TRBV28; 9 bases fit TRBD1. After removal of 4 bases from V and 2 bases from J, the junction contained 8 bases not matched to a gene. There are 16 residues in the CDR3. Germline V gene sequence: CDR1 MDHEN, CDR2 SYDVKM. The CDR3 region is CASSSPQGQGNTEAFF. The CDR3 nucleotides are TGTGCCAGCAGTTCCCCCCAGGGACAGGGAAACACTGAAGCTTTCTTT.

The rearrangement links TRBV4-1 to TRBJ1-2; TRBD1 matches 8 bases. Germline loops: CDR1 MGHRA, CDR2 YSYEKL. This CDR3 is 16 amino acids long. The junction had 10 bases not matched to a gene; V was cut back by 2 bases and J by 5 bases. The CDR3 loop is CASSQPTGGGGYGYTF. The DNA of the CDR3 is TGCGCCAGCAGCCAACCAACAGGGGGAGGGGGTTATGGCTACACCTTC.

V gene TRBV6-5 combines with J gene TRBJ1-1; TRBD1 aligns across 8 bases. Germline assignment: CDR1 MNHEY and CDR2 SVGAGI. CDR3 size: 14 residues. V lost 2 bases to trimming and J lost 4 bases; unmatched junction nucleotides: 3. In DNA, the CDR3 is TGTGCCAGCAGTTACGCAGGGGGCGTCACTGAAGCTTTCTTT. Encoded protein: CASSYAGGVTEAFF.

On this clone itself: This specimen includes other DNA sequences encoding the same CDR3. The chain uses TRBV11-2 and TRBJ2-7, with 8 bases fitting TRBD1. Trimming at V came to 5 bases and at J to 1 base, leaving 4 bases not matched to a gene. The CDR3 covers 14 residues. Germline V gives CDR1 SGHAT, CDR2 FQNNGV. CDR3 sequence: CASSPRQGSYEQYF. The CDR3 DNA sequence: TGTGCCAGCAGCCCTAGACAGGGGTCCTACGAGCAGTACTTC.

V gene TRBV28 combines with J gene TRBJ2-3, with TRBD2 as a possible D gene (5 bases). Trimming took off 7 bases at V and 2 bases at J, with 16 bases between the two ends. The CDR3 covers 15 residues. Germline-derived CDR1 and CDR2 are MDHEN and SYDVKM. CDR3 bases: TGTGCCAGCATCGGAGGCGGAGCGACCACAGATACGCAGTATTTT. Amino acids: CASIGGGATTDTQYF.

The genes are TRBV30 and TRBJ1-5; D is uncertain. The CDR3 is 12 residues long. Trimming stripped 5 bases from V and 4 bases from J, with 9 bases between. Germline lookup yields CDR1 GTSNPN and CDR2 SVGIG (reference sequence). The CDR3 coding sequence is TGTGCCTGGGGGCATTGGAATCAGCCCCAGCATTTT. Translation: CAWGHWNQPQHF.

The chain has TRBV10-3 and TRBJ1-2, with 7 bases identical to TRBD1. CDR3 size: 14 residues. Germline V CDR1 and CDR2: ENHRY, SYGVKD. V trimming: 10 bases; J trimming: 3 bases; junction bases outside the gene matches: 11. The CDR3 loop is CASRQGLSYYGYTF. CDR3 in DNA: TGTGCCAGCCGACAGGGTCTTAGCTACTATGGCTACACCTTC.

V is TRBV7-6 and J is TRBJ2-2, with D possibly being TRBD1 (6 bases). Between the trimmed V and J ends, which lost 0 bases and 0 bases, there was a span of 17 bases. The CDR3 is 19 residues long. Germline V CDR1 and CDR2: SGHVS, FNYEAQ. For the CDR3, the DNA is TGTGCCAGCAGCTTAGCGCCGGCAGGGGTTGGGGCGAACACCGGGGAGCTGTTTTTT. Translated, it gives CASSLAPAGVGANTGELFF.

The J gene is TRBJ2-5, the V gene TRBV27, with D maybe TRBD1 (5 bases). The CDR3 runs 13 residues. Looked up from germline, CDR1 is MNHEY and CDR2 is SMNVEV (reference sequence). V lost 0 bases and J lost 4, with 6 bases in between. CDR3 DNA: TGTGCCAGCAGTTTATCTCAGGGAGAGACCCAGTACTTC. This codes for CASSLSQGETQYF.

The V and J genes are TRBV6-6 and TRBJ1-1; D gene uncertain. The germline gives CDR1 MNHNY, CDR2 SVGAGI (reference sequence). Between the trimmed V and J ends, which lost 10 bases and 4 bases, there was a span of 19 bases. The CDR3 length is 14 residues. The CDR3 sequence is CATTRTGMVTEAFF. The CDR3 coding sequence is TGTGCCACGACTCGGACGGGAATGGTCACTGAAGCTTTCTTT.

This chain connects TRBV11-2 to TRBJ2-5; 7 bases match TRBD1. The CDR3 runs to 15 residues. CDR1 and CDR2 (germline): SGHAT, FQNNGV. The trim removed 5 bases at V and 10 bases at J, leaving 16 bases unmatched. The CDR3 coding sequence is TGTGCCAGCAGCCATCCGGACAGGCCAGAGGAGGACCAGTACTTC. Its translation: CASSHPDRPEEDQYF.

The chain joins TRBV28 to TRBJ2-7, with a weak D call TRBD2 (6 bases). Looked up from germline, CDR1 is MDHEN and CDR2 is SYDVKM. The V and J ends lost 5 bases and 5 bases respectively, with 19 bases between them. CDR3 size: 15 residues. CDR3 sequence (DNA): TGTGCCAGCAGTCTTCCCGGGGGACTGCAGAACGAGCAGTACGTC. Translation: CASSLPGGLQNEQYV.

This clone has just one count. This chain uses TRBV4-2 with TRBJ2-7, with 7 bases fitting TRBD2. CDR3 size: 15 residues. From germline, CDR1 is LGHNA and CDR2 YNFKEQ. The V gene end was trimmed by 3 bases and the J gene end by 0 bases; junction bases not matched to a gene: 5. This CDR3 reads CASSQGGGDSYEQYF. CDR3 coding DNA: TGTGCCAGCAGCCAGGGGGGGGGTGACTCCTACGAGCAGTACTTC.

V is TRBV13 and J is TRBJ1-2; 7 bases agree with TRBD1. The CDR3 runs 13 residues. Trimming took 5 bases from V and 4 from J; bases not matched to a gene: 4. Germline CDR1 PRHDT, CDR2 FYEKMQ (reference sequence). CDR3 DNA: TGTGCCAGCAGCCAAGGGGACAGCTATGGCTACACCTTC. Residues: CASSQGDSYGYTF.

The chain joins TRBV27 to TRBJ2-7; tentative D call: TRBD2 (5 bases). Germline loops: CDR1 MNHEY, CDR2 SMNVEV (reference sequence). The CDR3 is made up of 15 amino acids. V was pared by 0 bases and J by 6 bases, with 15 bases between. In DNA form, the CDR3 reads TGTGCCAGCAGTTTATCCTCAGGATCCCGGGGCGAGCAGTACTTC. It translates to CASSLSSGSRGEQYF.

The chain couples TRBV4-1 to TRBJ1-5; D may be TRBD1 (6 bases). CDR3 length: 15 amino acids. Trimming left V 4 bases short and J 3 bases short, with 13 bases between. Per the germline V gene, CDR1 is MGHRA and CDR2 is YSYEKL. DNA for the CDR3: TGCGCCAGCAGCCGGACAGAGGGGAACAATCAGCCCCAGCATTTT. Translation gives CASSRTEGNNQPQHF.

This rearrangement joins TRBV6-4 to TRBJ2-1; weak D call: TRBD2 (5 bases). CDR3 size: 13 residues. The germline V and J ends were trimmed by 4 bases and 1 base, with 5 bases remaining between them. Per the germline V gene, CDR1 is MRHNA and CDR2 is SNTAGT. In DNA form, the CDR3 reads TGTGCCAGCAGTGCGGGGTCCTACAATGAGCAGTTCTTC. The encoded protein is CASSAGSYNEQFF.

This clone was recorded a few times. This rearrangement joins TRBV29-1 to TRBJ2-1, with TRBD2 identical over 8 bases. The length of the CDR3 is 15 residues. V trimming: 6 bases; J trimming: 3 bases; junction bases outside the gene matches: 10. CDR1 is SQVTM and CDR2 is ANQGSEA in the germline V gene. CDR3: CSVATTSGHYNEQFF. CDR3 DNA: TGCAGCGTCGCTACTACTAGCGGTCACTACAATGAGCAGTTCTTC.

The CDR3 coding sequence is TGCAGCGGGGGGCGCGACCAAGAGACCCAGTACTTC. It codes for CSGGRDQETQYF. The chain has TRBV29-1 and TRBJ2-5, with a tentative D call TRBD1 (6 bases). This CDR3 region has 12 residues. V was pared by 7 bases and J by 0 bases, with 9 bases between. Germline CDR1 and CDR2: SQVTM and ANQGSEA. The full variable domain, with the rest looked up from reference TRBV29-1 and TRBJ2-5, is SAVISQKPSRDICQRGTSLTIQCQVDSQVTMMFWYRQQPGQSLTLIATANQGSEATYESGFVIDKFPISRPNLTFSTLTVSNMSPEDSSIYLCSGGRDQETQYFGPGTRLLVL.

The chain joins TRBV9 to TRBJ2-1; 13 positions match TRBD2. The J segment lost 10 bases and the V segment lost 3 bases, leaving 4 bases of the junction unmatched. This CDR3 spans 14 amino acids. Germline V lookup: CDR1 SGDLS, CDR2 YYNGEE. DNA for the CDR3: TGTGCCAGCAGCGCACTAGCGGGGGGGGGCGAGCAGTTCTTC. Translating gives CASSALAGGGEQFF.

The chain couples TRBV19 to TRBJ1-5; a possible D gene is TRBD1 (5 bases). With 3 bases removed from V and 7 bases from J, the gap between germline ends came to 19 bases. The germline V gene encodes CDR1 LNHDA and CDR2 SQIVND (reference sequence). The CDR3 runs to 16 residues. The CDR3 sequence: CASSITQGGGAQPQHF. The CDR3 nucleotides are TGTGCCAGTAGTATTACCCAGGGAGGCGGTGCGCAGCCCCAGCATTTT.

The gene calls are TRBV30 and TRBJ2-7; maybe TRBD1 (6 bases). The germline CDR1 and CDR2 sequences are GTSNPN and SVGIG (reference sequence). The V end lost 2 bases, the J end lost 6 bases, and 11 bases lay between the germline ends. The CDR3 runs to 12 residues. The CDR3 spells CAWSLGAFEQYF. For the CDR3, the DNA is TGTGCCTGGAGTTTGGGGGCGTTCGAGCAGTACTTC.

With respect to this clone: An end of the junction differs from the germline gene, which may be a read error. The chain couples TRBV5-4 to TRBJ2-5; the match to TRBD1 covers 10 bases. This CDR3 has 14 amino acids. Looked up from germline, CDR1 is SGHNT and CDR2 is YYREEE (reference sequence). The CDR3 DNA sequence: TGTACCAGCAGCGTCCCGGGACAGGGGGAGACCCAGTACTTC. Amino acid sequence: CTSSVPGQGETQYF.

This clone has only one observation. J is TRBJ1-1 and V is TRBV7-8; 8 bases match TRBD1. Per the germline V gene, CDR1 is SGHVS and CDR2 is FQNEAQ. This CDR3 contains 15 residues. Trimming cost V 6 bases and J 3 bases; bases outside gene matches: 9. CDR3 in amino acids: CASSSTGGLDTEAFF. CDR3 in DNA: TGTGCCAGCAGTTCAACAGGGGGTCTGGACACTGAAGCTTTCTTT. The full variable domain, its missing parts supplied by reference TRBV7-8 and TRBJ1-1, is GAGVSQSPRYKVAKRGQDVALRCDPISGHVSLFWYQQALGQGPEFLTYFQNEAQLDKSGLPSDRFFAERPEGSVSTLKIQRTQQEDSAVYLCASSSTGGLDTEAFFGQGTRLTVV.

J is TRBJ2-1 and V is TRBV19; 10 nucleotides agree with TRBD2. After removal of 7 bases from V and 0 bases from J, the junction contained 18 bases not matched to a gene. Germline CDR1 reads LNHDA; CDR2 reads SQIVND (reference sequence). The CDR3 runs to 20 residues. The CDR3 region is CASTRSGLAGAPSSYNEQFF. CDR3 nucleotides: TGTGCCAGTACCCGAAGCGGGCTAGCGGGGGCCCCTAGCTCCTACAATGAGCAGTTCTTC.

DNA of the CDR3: TGTGCCAGCAGCCCGATTCGGACAGCCTACGAGCAGTACTTC. Amino acid sequence: CASSPIRTAYEQYF. The chain links TRBV14 to TRBJ2-7; D possibly corresponds to TRBD1 (6 bases). Germline V gene sequence: CDR1 SGHDN, CDR2 FVKESK. Trimming stripped 4 bases from V and 2 bases from J, with 12 bases between. This CDR3 region has 14 residues.

There are a few counts of this clone. V usage is TRBV4-2 and J usage is TRBJ2-5, with D possibly matching TRBD2 (6 bases). V lost 0 bases and J lost 5, with 13 bases in between. From germline, CDR1 is LGHNA and CDR2 YNFKEQ. This CDR3 comprises 15 residues. CDR3 sequence reads: CASSQDWGEAETQYF. CDR3 coding DNA: TGTGCCAGCAGCCAAGATTGGGGGGAGGCGGAGACCCAGTACTTC.

The chain combines TRBV11-2 with TRBJ1-1; D might be TRBD1 (6 bases). The germline V gene encodes CDR1 SGHAT and CDR2 FQNNGV. The CDR3 has 13 amino acids. Trimming pared 1 base from V and 5 bases from J, leaving 8 bases between. The CDR3: CASSLVGGTEAFF. The CDR3 region has the DNA TGTGCCAGCAGCTTAGTAGGGGGTACTGAAGCTTTCTTT. Together with reference TRBV11-2 and TRBJ1-1, the CDR3 gives the full variable domain: EAGVAQSPRYKIIEKRQSVAFWCNPISGHATLYWYQQILGQGPKLLIQFQNNGVVDDSQLPKDRFSAERLKGVDSTLKIQPAKLEDSAVYLCASSLVGGTEAFFGQGTRLTVV.

The chain links TRBV6-6 to TRBJ2-3, with D unresolved. V lost 7 bases and J 1 base, leaving 12 bases between the germline ends. This CDR3 contains 14 residues. Per the germline V gene, CDR1 is MNHNY and CDR2 is SVGAGI (reference sequence). The CDR3 spells CASTSRSGTDTQYF. DNA for the CDR3: TGTGCCAGCACCTCAAGGAGCGGCACAGATACGCAGTATTTT.

This chain connects TRBV4-1 to TRBJ2-7; perhaps TRBD1 as D (5 bases). The CDR3 totals 13 residues. CDR1 is MGHRA and CDR2 is YSYEKL in the germline V gene. Trimming took off 4 bases at V and 4 bases at J, with 11 bases between the two ends. In DNA, the CDR3 is TGCGCCAGCAGCCGAGAACAGGCATACGAGCAGTACTTC. Amino acids: CASSREQAYEQYF.

V is TRBV9 and J is TRBJ2-1; a weak D match, TRBD2 (6 bases). Between the trimmed V and J ends, which lost 0 bases and 4 bases, there was a span of 11 bases. CDR3 length: 15 residues. Germline-derived CDR1 and CDR2 are SGDLS and YYNGEE. The CDR3 DNA is TGTGCCAGCAGCGTAGCTAGAGGAGGGTACAATGAGCAGTTCTTC. Amino acids: CASSVARGGYNEQFF.